Each of the 21 T cell receptor beta chains below was sequenced from the same sample in a study of blood T cell repertoires in COVID-19. Here immunoSEQ multiplex PCR was the method, and the copy in TCRdb shows in-frame clones only, minus some. The table includes 150,000 to 200,000 clones, about 85% detected once. Sequencing input: peripheral blood. The source is a woman of 80 years or more in a cohort sampled during active or convalescent COVID-19.

CDR3 nucleotides: TGTGCCAGCAGCTTAGGGCCCAGGGCCCATGGCTACACCTTC. It translates to CASSLGPRAHGYTF. V and J are TRBV7-9 and TRBJ1-2, with TRBD1 as a possible D gene (5 bases). Germline V gives CDR1 SEHNR, CDR2 FQNEAQ (reference sequence). Trimming took off 1 base at V and 6 bases at J, with 12 bases between the two ends. The CDR3 spans 14 residues.

In its sample, this clone was seen once. J is TRBJ2-3 and V is TRBV6-5, with TRBD2 as a possible D gene (5 bases). This CDR3 comprises 13 residues. The V end lost 0 bases, the J end lost 10 bases, and 11 bases lay between the germline ends. CDR1 MNHEY and CDR2 SVGAGI come from the germline V gene. CDR3 loop: CASSYSVRDSQYF. The CDR3 coding sequence is TGTGCCAGCAGTTACTCGGTCCGGGATTCGCAGTATTTT.

In this sample, this clone turned up once. The CDR3 region has the DNA TGTGCCAGCAGCTTATCGGGACAGGGGAGACCCAAAAACATTCAGTACTTC. Protein product: CASSLSGQGRPKNIQYF. The chain carries TRBV7-2 and TRBJ2-4; 10 bases match TRBD1. This CDR3 spans 17 amino acids. V was pared by 2 bases and J by 2 bases, with 6 bases of the junction left unmatched. CDR1 and CDR2 (germline): SGHTA, FQGNSA.

The chain carries TRBV18 and TRBJ1-5; unclear D gene. CDR3 size: 14 residues. CDR1 and CDR2 from the germline V gene are KGHSH and LQKENI. Trimming pared 2 bases from V and 3 bases from J, leaving 8 bases between. The CDR3 protein is CASSPTGDNQPQHF. CDR3 coding DNA: TGTGCCAGCTCACCAACCGGGGACAATCAGCCCCAGCATTTT.

The rearrangement links TRBV5-1 to TRBJ2-1, with unresolved D. The CDR3 totals 14 residues. Germline values: CDR1 SGHRS, CDR2 YFSETQ. V was clipped by 0 bases and J by 5 bases, with 9 bases between them. DNA for the CDR3: TGCGCCAGCAGCTTGGCCTCGGTTGACAATGAGCAGTTCTTC. Its translation is CASSLASVDNEQFF.

The CDR3, as DNA: TGTGCCAGCTCCCCGCGTCGGGGATGGAACACTGAAGCTTTCTTT. Its translation: CASSPRRGWNTEAFF. The rearrangement links TRBV18 to TRBJ1-1, with D hard to call. Germline V CDR1 and CDR2: KGHSH, LQKENI. Between the trimmed V and J ends, which lost 6 bases and 1 base, there was a span of 15 bases. The CDR3 is made up of 15 amino acids. The variable domain in full, completed from reference TRBV18 and TRBJ1-1, reads NAGVMQNPRHLVRRRGQEARLRCSPMKGHSHVYWYRQLPEEGLKFMVYLQKENIIDESGMPKERFSAEFPKEGPSILRIQQVVRGDSAAYFCASSPRRGWNTEAFFGQGTRLTVV.

The table lists this clone with a few counts. The chain joins TRBV7-9 to TRBJ2-1; 9 nucleotides agree with TRBD2. CDR3 length equals 15 residues. Looked up from germline, CDR1 is SEHNR and CDR2 is FQNEAQ (reference sequence). J was trimmed by 4 bases and V by 2 bases; bases with no gene match: 3. As DNA, the CDR3 is TGTGCCAGCAGCTTATCCAGCGGGAGGTACAATGAGCAGTTCTTC. This codes for CASSLSSGRYNEQFF.

The V call is TRBV5-1, the J call TRBJ2-1; TRBD2 agrees at 7 bases. J was trimmed by 5 bases and V by 4 bases; bases with no gene match: 6. CDR3 length: 14 residues. CDR1 is SGHRS and CDR2 is YFSETQ in the germline V gene. For the CDR3, the DNA is TGCGCCAGCAGCCGGGCGGGAGATGACAATGAGCAGTTCTTC. Amino acid sequence: CASSRAGDDNEQFF.

This clone was picked up one time. The chain couples TRBV9 to TRBJ1-2; 9 nucleotides align to TRBD1. The V gene's germline CDR1 is SGDLS and CDR2 YYNGEE. CDR3 size: 15 residues. J lost 7 bases, V lost 0 bases, and 7 bases had no gene match. This CDR3 reads CASSVDDRGIGGYTF. Here the CDR3 DNA reads TGTGCCAGCAGCGTAGACGACAGGGGGATCGGTGGCTACACCTTC.

V gene TRBV14 combines with J gene TRBJ2-3; 7 nucleotides align to TRBD1. Germline V gene lookup returns CDR1 SGHDN and CDR2 FVKESK. The CDR3 runs to 16 residues. V gave up 5 bases and J gave up 4 bases; unmatched junction bases: 12. The CDR3 sequence is CASSVQGTFYPDTQYF. CDR3 sequence (DNA): TGTGCCAGCAGCGTACAGGGGACGTTCTATCCAGATACGCAGTATTTT.

The chain has TRBV24-1 and TRBJ2-7, with 9 bases fitting TRBD1. With 4 bases clipped from V and 4 bases from J, the junction kept 10 bases outside the gene matches. The CDR3 spans 16 residues. Germline CDR1 reads KGHDR; CDR2 reads SFDVKD. This chain's CDR3 is CATSERGGTGNYEQYF. In DNA, the CDR3 is TGTGCCACCAGTGAACGCGGTGGGACAGGGAATTACGAGCAGTACTTC.

This clone has more than one count but fewer than ten. The chain couples TRBV5-1 to TRBJ2-2; 7 bases are a match to TRBD2. This CDR3 region has 18 residues. V shed 0 bases, J shed 1 base, and the junction held 9 bases outside the gene matches. Germline V gene lookup returns CDR1 SGHRS and CDR2 YFSETQ. The CDR3 region is CASSLAVWRGGNTGELFF. The DNA of the CDR3 is TGCGCCAGCAGCTTGGCCGTGTGGCGCGGGGGGAACACCGGGGAGCTGTTTTTT.

This chain connects TRBV2 to TRBJ2-1; 10 bases are shared with TRBD1. The trim removed 4 bases at V and 6 bases at J, leaving 6 bases unmatched. In germline, CDR1 is SNHLY, CDR2 FYNNEI. This CDR3 contains 15 residues. The CDR3 region is CASSGRQGAINEQFF. In DNA form, the CDR3 reads TGTGCCAGCAGTGGACGACAGGGGGCGATCAATGAGCAGTTCTTC.

This chain's CDR3 is CATSRDLVLDGDTQYF. CDR3 nucleotide sequence: TGTGCCACCAGCAGAGATCTCGTACTAGACGGAGATACGCAGTATTTT. The genes are TRBV15 and TRBJ2-3, with D possibly being TRBD2 (5 bases). The CDR3 spans 16 residues. Germline assignment: CDR1 LNHNV and CDR2 YYDKDF (reference sequence). V gave up 0 bases and J gave up 5 bases, with 15 bases separating them. The full variable domain, in which reference TRBV15 and TRBJ2-3 provide the parts outside the CDR3, is DAMVIQNPRYQVTQFGKPVTLSCSQTLNHNVMYWYQQKSSQAPKLLFHYYDKDFNNEADTPDNFQSRRPNTSFCFLDIRSPGLGDTAMYLCATSRDLVLDGDTQYFGPGTRLTVL.

This sequence joins TRBV11-2 and TRBJ2-1; D is unresolved. The ends were cut back, 3 bases at V and 6 bases at J, with 9 bases in the middle. CDR3 size: 13 residues. Germline V CDR1 and CDR2: SGHAT, FQNNGV. CDR3 loop: CASSFERLNEQFF. The CDR3 DNA is TGTGCCAGCAGCTTCGAGCGCCTCAATGAGCAGTTCTTC.

Only one count was recorded for this clone. As DNA, the CDR3 is TGTGCCAGCAGCACCCGACAGGGAGCGCTTGGCAATGAGCAGTTCTTC. This gives the protein CASSTRQGALGNEQFF. The chain is built from TRBV7-9 and TRBJ2-1, with 7 bases matching TRBD1. CDR3 length: 16 amino acids. The J segment lost 6 bases and the V segment lost 5 bases, leaving 13 bases of the junction unmatched. CDR1 is SEHNR, CDR2 FQNEAQ, per germline (reference sequence).

The V and J genes are TRBV7-2 and TRBJ2-5, with TRBD2 matching over 12 bases. Germline CDR1 SGHTA, CDR2 FQGNSA. This CDR3 has 19 residues. J gave up 5 bases and V 1 base, and 14 bases lay outside the gene matches. CDR3 DNA: TGTGCCAGCAGCTTAGGAGGTCTAGCGGGGGGGCCATCCGGGGAGACCCAGTACTTC. It codes for CASSLGGLAGGPSGETQYF.

CDR3 protein: CASSRASGSLSGGPGSYNEQFF. The CDR3 nucleotides read TGTGCCAGCAGCCGAGCCTCGGGGAGTCTCAGCGGGGGCCCCGGCTCCTACAATGAGCAGTTCTTC. This chain joins TRBV3-1 (or the pseudogene TRBV3-2) and TRBJ2-1; 8 bases are a match to TRBD2. The V gene end was trimmed by 4 bases and the J gene end by 0 bases; junction bases not matched to a gene: 23. The germline V gene has CDR1 LGHDT and CDR2 YNNKEL (reference sequence). The CDR3 sequence is 22 residues long.

The rearrangement joins TRBV5-6 to TRBJ2-1; 8 bases fit TRBD2. After removal of 0 bases from V and 7 bases from J, the junction contained 6 bases not matched to a gene. Germline CDR1 and CDR2: SGHDT and YYEEEE. This CDR3 comprises 15 residues. The CDR3 region is CASSLGSGGLNEQFF. The CDR3 DNA follows: TGTGCCAGCAGCTTGGGCTCGGGAGGGTTGAATGAGCAGTTCTTC.

This clone has just a few counts. CDR3 bases: TGCAGCGCCGAACTAATTGTTGGCGGCTACACCTTC. Translation: CSAELIVGGYTF. V gene TRBV29-1 combines with J gene TRBJ1-2; no clear D. Germline lookup yields CDR1 SQVTM and CDR2 ANQGSEA. V was trimmed by 7 bases and J by 8 bases, leaving 17 bases between them. The CDR3 runs to 12 residues.

The genes are TRBV11-2 and TRBJ1-1, with D hard to call. Germline values: CDR1 SGHAT, CDR2 FQNNGV. Trimming left V 5 bases short and J 1 base short, with 17 bases between. The CDR3 spans 16 residues. CDR3 region: CASSQPLWATNTEAFF. In DNA form, the CDR3 reads TGTGCCAGCAGCCAACCCTTATGGGCGACGAACACTGAAGCTTTCTTT.